This T cell receptor (beta chain) was documented in a study of identical twins. Study-level points and caveats: The study found excess low generation probability among twin-shared out-of-frame alpha sequences.

No donor was unhealthy or non-Caucasian. This clonotype showed up just once. The antigen remains undetermined. TCRdb reprocessed the 5' RACE reads with MiXCR, giving one entry per CDR3 protein. The sample lists 450,000 or so distinct CDR3 sequences; around an eighth were seen once. The sample was also reused in another study, on yellow fever vaccine responses in identical twins.

The source of this sequence is a woman aged 18-29 years in good health. The sample comprised CD4+ T cells sorted from blood.

The CDR3 region has the DNA TGTGCCAGTAGGACTAGCGGGGCTACAGATACGCAGTATTTT. Its protein product is CASRTSGATDTQYF. This chain links TRBV19 with TRBJ2-3, with 11 bases identical to TRBD2. Germline values: CDR1 LNHDA, CDR2 SQIVND (reference sequence). The CDR3 spans 14 residues. V trimming: 6 bases; J trimming: 3 bases; junction bases outside the gene matches: 2. Drawing the rest from reference TRBV19 and TRBJ2-3, the complete variable domain is DGGITQSPKYLFRKEGQNVTLSCEQNLNHDAMYWYRQDPGQGLRLIYYSQIVNDFQKGDIAEGYSVSREKKESFPLTVTSAQKNPTAFYLCASRTSGATDTQYFGPGTRLTVL.